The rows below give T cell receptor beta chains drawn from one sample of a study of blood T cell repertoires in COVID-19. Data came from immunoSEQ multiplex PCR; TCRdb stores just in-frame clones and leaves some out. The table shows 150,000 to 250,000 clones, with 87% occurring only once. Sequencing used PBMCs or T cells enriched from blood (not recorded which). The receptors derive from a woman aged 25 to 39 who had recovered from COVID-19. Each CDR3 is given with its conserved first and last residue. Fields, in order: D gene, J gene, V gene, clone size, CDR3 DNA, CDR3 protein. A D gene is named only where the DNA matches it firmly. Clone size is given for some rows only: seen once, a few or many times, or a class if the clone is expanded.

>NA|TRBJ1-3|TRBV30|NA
TGTGCCTGGGCAGGGTACTCTGGAAACACCATATATTTT
CAWAGYSGNTIYF
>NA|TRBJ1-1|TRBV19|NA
TGTGCCAGTAACCCCAGGGGTTCGCGAAACACTGAAGCTTTCTTT
CASNPRGSRNTEAFF
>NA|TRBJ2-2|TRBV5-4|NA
TGTGCCAGCAGCTACGGGACTTACACCGGGGAGCTGTTTTTT
CASSYGTYTGELFF
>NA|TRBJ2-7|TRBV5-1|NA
TGCGCCAGCAGCCAGTCGGACAGATCCTACGAGCAGTACTTC
CASSQSDRSYEQYF
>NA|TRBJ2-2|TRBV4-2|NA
TGTGCCAGCAGCCCCCTGAGGGCGGGGTCCGGGGAGCTGTTTTTT
CASSPLRAGSGELFF
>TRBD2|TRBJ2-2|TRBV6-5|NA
TGTGCCAGCAGTCTAGCGGGGGGGCTGTCCGGGGAGCTGTTTTTT
CASSLAGGLSGELFF
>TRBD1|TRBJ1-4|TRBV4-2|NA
TGTGCCAGCAGCCAACCGACAGGGCACGTAGAAAAACTGTTTTTT
CASSQPTGHVEKLFF
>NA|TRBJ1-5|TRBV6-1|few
TGTGCCAGCAGTGATTTATCCGAGAATCAGCCCCAGCATTTT
CASSDLSENQPQHF
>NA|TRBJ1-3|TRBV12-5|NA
TGTGCTAGTGGTTTGGTATTTCCCGGACAGACTGGAAACACCATATATTTT
CASGLVFPGQTGNTIYF
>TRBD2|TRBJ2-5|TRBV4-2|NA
TGTGCCAGCAGCCAAGAAGGATCTAGCGGGGGACCTGGGGAGACCCAGTACTTC
CASSQEGSSGGPGETQYF
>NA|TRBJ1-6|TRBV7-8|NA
TGTGCCAGCAGCTTACGGGAGGGGTATTCACCCCTCCACTTT
CASSLREGYSPLHF
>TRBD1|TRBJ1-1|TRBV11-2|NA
TGTGCCAGCAGCTTAGATACAGGGGGCGGGGAGTGGGAAGCTTTCTTT
CASSLDTGGGEWEAFF
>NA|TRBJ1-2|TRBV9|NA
TGTGCCAGCAGCGTAGGTAACGGTGGCTACACCTTC
CASSVGNGGYTF
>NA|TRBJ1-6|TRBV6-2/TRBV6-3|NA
TGTGCCAGCAGTTACTCGCTACAGGCGCCCTATAATTCACCCCTCCACTTT
CASSYSLQAPYNSPLHF
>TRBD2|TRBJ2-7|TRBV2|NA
TGTGCCAGCAGACCCGGGACTAGCGGGAGTGTCGAGCAGTACTTC
CASRPGTSGSVEQYF
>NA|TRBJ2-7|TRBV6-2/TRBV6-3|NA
TGTGCCAGCAGTTACGGGGAGACCTACGAGCAGTACTTC
CASSYGETYEQYF